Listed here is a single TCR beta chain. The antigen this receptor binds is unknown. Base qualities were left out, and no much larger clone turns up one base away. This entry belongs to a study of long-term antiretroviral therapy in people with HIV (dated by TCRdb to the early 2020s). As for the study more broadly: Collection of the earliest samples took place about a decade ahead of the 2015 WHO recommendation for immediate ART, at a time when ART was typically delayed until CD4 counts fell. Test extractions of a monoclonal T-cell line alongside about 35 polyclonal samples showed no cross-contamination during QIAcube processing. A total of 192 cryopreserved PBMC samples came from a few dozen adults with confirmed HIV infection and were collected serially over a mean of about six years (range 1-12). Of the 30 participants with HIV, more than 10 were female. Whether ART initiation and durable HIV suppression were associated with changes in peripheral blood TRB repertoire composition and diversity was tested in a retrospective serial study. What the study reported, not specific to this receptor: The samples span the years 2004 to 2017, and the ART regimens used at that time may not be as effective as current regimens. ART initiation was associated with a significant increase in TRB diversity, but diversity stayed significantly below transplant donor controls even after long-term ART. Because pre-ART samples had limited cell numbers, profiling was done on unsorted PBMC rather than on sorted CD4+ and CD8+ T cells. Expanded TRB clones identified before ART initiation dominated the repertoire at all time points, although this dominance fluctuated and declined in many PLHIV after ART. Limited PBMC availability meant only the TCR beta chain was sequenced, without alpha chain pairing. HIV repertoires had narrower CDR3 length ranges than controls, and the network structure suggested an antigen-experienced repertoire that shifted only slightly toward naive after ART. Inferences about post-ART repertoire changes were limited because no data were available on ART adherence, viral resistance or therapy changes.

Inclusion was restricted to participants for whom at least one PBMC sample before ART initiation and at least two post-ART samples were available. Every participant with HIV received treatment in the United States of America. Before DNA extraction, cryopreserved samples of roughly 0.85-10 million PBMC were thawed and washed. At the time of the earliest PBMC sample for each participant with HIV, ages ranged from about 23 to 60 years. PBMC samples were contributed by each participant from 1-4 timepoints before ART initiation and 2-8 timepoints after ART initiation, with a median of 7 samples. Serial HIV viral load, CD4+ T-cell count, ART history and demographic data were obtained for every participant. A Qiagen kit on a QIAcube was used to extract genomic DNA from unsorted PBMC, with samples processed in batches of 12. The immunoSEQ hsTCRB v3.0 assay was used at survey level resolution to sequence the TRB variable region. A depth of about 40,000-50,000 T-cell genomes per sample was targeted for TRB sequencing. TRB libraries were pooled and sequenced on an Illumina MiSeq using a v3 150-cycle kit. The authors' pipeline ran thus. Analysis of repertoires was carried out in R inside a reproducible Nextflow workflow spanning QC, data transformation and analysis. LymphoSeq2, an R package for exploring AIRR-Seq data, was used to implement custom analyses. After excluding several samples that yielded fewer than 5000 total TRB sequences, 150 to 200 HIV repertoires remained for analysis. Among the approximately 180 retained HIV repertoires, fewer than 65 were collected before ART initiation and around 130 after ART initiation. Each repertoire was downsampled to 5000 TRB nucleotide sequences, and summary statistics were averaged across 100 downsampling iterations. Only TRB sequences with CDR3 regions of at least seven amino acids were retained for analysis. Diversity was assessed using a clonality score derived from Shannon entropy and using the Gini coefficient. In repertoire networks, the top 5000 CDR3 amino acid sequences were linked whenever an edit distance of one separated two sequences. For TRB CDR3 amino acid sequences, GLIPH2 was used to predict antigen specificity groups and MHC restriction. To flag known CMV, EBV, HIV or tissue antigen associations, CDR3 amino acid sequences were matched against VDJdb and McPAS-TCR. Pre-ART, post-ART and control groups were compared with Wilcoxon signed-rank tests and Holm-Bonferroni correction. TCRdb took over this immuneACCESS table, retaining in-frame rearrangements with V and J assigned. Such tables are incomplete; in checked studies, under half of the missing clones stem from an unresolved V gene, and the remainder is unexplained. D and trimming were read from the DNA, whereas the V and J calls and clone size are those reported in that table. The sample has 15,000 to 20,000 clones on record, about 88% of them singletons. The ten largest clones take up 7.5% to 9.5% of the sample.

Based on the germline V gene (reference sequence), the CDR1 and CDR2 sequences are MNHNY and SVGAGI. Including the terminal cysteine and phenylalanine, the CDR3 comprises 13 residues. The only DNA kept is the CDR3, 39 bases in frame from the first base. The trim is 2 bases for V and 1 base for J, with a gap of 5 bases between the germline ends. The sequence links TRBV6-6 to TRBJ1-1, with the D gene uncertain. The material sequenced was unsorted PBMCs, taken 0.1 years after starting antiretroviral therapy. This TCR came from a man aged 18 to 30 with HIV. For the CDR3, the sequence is CASSYDGNTEAFF. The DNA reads TGTGCCAGCAGTTACGATGGGAACACTGAAGCTTTCTTT.